This T cell receptor (beta chain) was retrieved from a study of OX40 agonist ivuxolimab in advanced cancers. Across the study: Ivuxolimab, an agonist antibody against OX40 (CD134), was given to patients.

The data were produced by immunoSEQ multiplex PCR, yet TCRdb's version contains in-frame clones alone and is incomplete. Of some 66,000 clones detected, approximately 88% appear once; the ten largest clones hold 0.45% to 0.6%. Losses at the gene ends were 5 bases for V and 7 bases for J; bases not matched to a gene: 8. Germline V gene lookup returns CDR1 SGHKS and CDR2 YYEKEE (reference sequence). CDR3 length equals 15 residues. The material sequenced was CD4+ or CD8+ T cells sorted from blood, taken in a trial of the OX40 agonist ivuxolimab. This chain connects TRBV5-5 to TRBJ2-1, with 11 bases lining up with TRBD1. The clonotype comes from an adult with an advanced solid tumor such as melanoma, head and neck, liver or kidney cancer. CDR3 residues: CASSRGQGEGNEQFF. Written as DNA, the CDR3 is TGTGCCAGCAGTAGGGGACAGGGGGAAGGGAATGAGCAGTTCTTC.